Below, one T cell receptor beta chain is given with its context. Additional DNA sequences in this sample encode the identical CDR3. This sample is part of a study of blood T cell repertoires in COVID-19. Study-level information: Italy, Spain and the United States were the sources of the convalescent and acute COVID-19 samples.

The participants were between about 18 and 100 years old and came from under 25 US areas. Participants were placed into cohorts based on the clinical history they reported. In germline, CDR1 is SGHDT, CDR2 YYEEEE. The CDR3 consists of 15 residues. The junction had 6 bases not matched to a gene; V was cut back by 0 bases and J by 4 bases. How the authors handled the data: It was from reference gene primer amplification that nucleated cell counts were estimated. Here immunoSEQ multiplex PCR was the method, and the copy in TCRdb shows in-frame clones only, minus some. V, J and clone size reflect that table, while D and trimming were determined from the DNA. The repertoire holds some 320,000 clones, with 80% to 90% as singletons.

The chain recombines TRBV5-6 with TRBJ2-5, with 7 bases aligning to TRBD1. Sequencing used PBMCs or T cells enriched from blood (not recorded which). The TCR comes from a woman in her twenties or thirties who had recovered from COVID-19. CDR3 in amino acids: CASSLVAGGRETQYF. CDR3 nucleotide sequence: TGTGCCAGCAGCTTGGTCGCAGGGGGAAGAGAGACCCAGTACTTC. Full variable domain (missing parts from reference TRBV5-6 and TRBJ2-5): DAGVTQSPTHLIKTRGQQVTLRCSPKSGHDTVSWYQQALGQGPQFIFQYYEEEERQRGNFPDRFSGHQFPNYSSELNVNALLLGDSALYLCASSLVAGGRETQYFGPGTRLLVL.